These 30 T cell receptor beta chains originate from one sample sequenced in a study of metastatic and nonmetastatic thyroid tumors. With MiXCR, TCRdb called clones anew from the PCR reads. The top ten hold more than 9% of the sample, which has 15,000 to 20,000 clones, roughly 24% seen once. Ahead of thyroid surgery, no patient had received treatment of any kind. Sequencing used adjacent normal tissue. These receptors were obtained from a female donor with papillary thyroid cancer or a benign thyroid nodule (not recorded which). Some clones in this sample may be carry-over from other donors' samples.

CDR3 nucleotides: TGTGCCAGCAGTTTGGTGCGGGGAAAACTGTTTTTT. It codes for CASSLVRGKLFF. The chain combines TRBV27 with TRBJ1-4; D is undetermined. CDR3 length: 12 amino acids. Germline V lookup: CDR1 MNHEY, CDR2 SMNVEV (reference sequence). Between the trimmed V and J ends, which lost 3 bases and 10 bases, there was a span of 9 bases.

This clone is termed large. The CDR3 DNA follows: TGTGCCAGCAGTTCCACAGGGGTATACGAGCAGTACTTC. This encodes CASSSTGVYEQYF. The chain is built from TRBV28 and TRBJ2-7, with TRBD1 matching over 7 bases. The germline V gene has CDR1 MDHEN and CDR2 SYDVKM. The ends lost 4 bases at V and 4 bases at J; junction bases unmatched: 4. The CDR3 runs to 13 residues.

The rearrangement joins TRBV20-1 to TRBJ2-1, with 8 bases lining up with TRBD2. Germline CDR1 reads DFQATT; CDR2 reads SNEGSKA (reference sequence). V shed 3 bases and J 4 bases; nucleotides not matched to a gene: 2. CDR3 length: 13 residues. CDR3 residues: CSASSGIYNEQFF. CDR3 DNA: TGCAGTGCTAGTAGCGGGATATACAATGAGCAGTTCTTC.

The chain recombines TRBV6-2 or TRBV6-3 with TRBJ2-2, with D possibly matching TRBD2 (6 bases). CDR1 MNHEY and CDR2 SVGEGT come from the germline V gene. The CDR3 totals 15 residues. V lost 0 bases and J 7 bases, leaving 12 bases between the germline ends. CDR3 nucleotide sequence: TGTGCCAGCAGTTACTCGGGGGGAGAGGTCGGGGAGCTGTTTTTT. It is translated as CASSYSGGEVGELFF.

In this sample, this clone turned up a few times. At one boundary the junction diverges from the germline segment, which might be a read error. The chain combines TRBV7-2 with TRBJ2-7; no definite D call. This CDR3 region has 12 residues. CDR1 is SGHTA, CDR2 FQGNSA, per germline. The CDR3 here is CASSLHSYELYF. CDR3 nucleotides: TGTGCCAGCAGCTTACATAGTTACGAGCTGTACTTC.

This chain joins TRBV2 and TRBJ1-2, with no clear D. This CDR3 has 11 amino acids. From germline, CDR1 is SNHLY and CDR2 FYNNEI. V lost 4 bases to trimming and J lost 4 bases, with 4 bases between them. CDR3 nucleotide sequence: TGTGCCAGCAGTGCAAGCTATGGCTACACCTTC. Translated: CASSASYGYTF.

In DNA form, the CDR3 reads TGTGCCAGCAGGGGAAGCGGGGAGCTGTTTTTT. Translated: CASRGSGELFF. The chain joins TRBV27 to TRBJ2-2, with unresolved D. This CDR3 spans 11 amino acids. V dropped 6 bases and J dropped 7 bases, with 6 bases sitting between them. The germline V gene encodes CDR1 MNHEY and CDR2 SMNVEV (reference sequence).

The gene calls are TRBV7-6 and TRBJ2-7; D ambiguous. The V end lost 1 base, the J end lost 3 bases, and 10 bases lay between the germline ends. This CDR3 spans 14 amino acids. The germline V gene has CDR1 SGHVS and CDR2 FNYEAQ. CDR3 nucleotide sequence: TGTGCCAGCAGCTTAGGGGTCACGGGCTACGAGCAGTACTTC. Translated: CASSLGVTGYEQYF.

The rearrangement joins TRBV11-2 to TRBJ2-1; 10 bases agree with TRBD2. Germline-derived CDR1 and CDR2 are SGHAT and FQNNGV. Trimming took 5 bases from V and 4 from J; bases not matched to a gene: 8. This CDR3 is 16 amino acids long. This CDR3 is CASSLTASGGYNEQFF. The CDR3 DNA is TGTGCCAGCAGCCTTACCGCTAGCGGGGGTTACAATGAGCAGTTCTTC. Full variable domain (outside the CDR3, taken from reference TRBV11-2 and TRBJ2-1): EAGVAQSPRYKIIEKRQSVAFWCNPISGHATLYWYQQILGQGPKLLIQFQNNGVVDDSQLPKDRFSAERLKGVDSTLKIQPAKLEDSAVYLCASSLTASGGYNEQFFGPGTRLTVL.

This clone was seen more than once but under ten times. The chain recombines TRBV28 with TRBJ2-7; D unclear. From germline, CDR1 is MDHEN and CDR2 SYDVKM. Trimming removed 5 bases from V and 2 bases from J, with 7 bases in between. The CDR3 is 12 residues long. The chain's CDR3 is CASSPKPYEQYF. The CDR3 region has the DNA TGTGCCAGCAGTCCTAAGCCCTACGAGCAGTACTTC.

The V and J genes are TRBV27 and TRBJ1-1; D call uncertain. CDR3 length equals 13 residues. Germline V gives CDR1 MNHEY, CDR2 SMNVEV (reference sequence). V shed 2 bases and J shed 8 bases, with 12 bases lying between them. In DNA form, the CDR3 reads TGTGCCAGCAGTTTACAGGCCGAGGCCGAAGCTTTCTTT. Protein sequence: CASSLQAEAEAFF.

Points on this clone: At one boundary the junction diverges from the germline segment, which might be a read error. Distinct nucleotide sequences in the sample also encode this CDR3. The genes are TRBV11-3 and TRBJ2-5, with a tentative D call TRBD1 (7 bases). The CDR3 consists of 16 residues. Germline V gives CDR1 SGHNT, CDR2 YENEEA. The CDR3 loop reads CASSLDLGGGQETQYF. The CDR3 region has the DNA TGTGCCAGCAGCTTAGATCTTGGAGGGGGCCAAGAGACCCAATACTTC. Based on the CDR3 plus reference TRBV11-3 and TRBJ2-5, the full variable domain is EAGVVQSPRYKIIEKKQPVAFWCNPISGHNTLYWYLQNLGQGPELLIRYENEEAVDDSQLPKDRFSAERLKGVDSTLKIQPAELGDSAVYLCASSLDLGGGQETQYFGPGTRLLVL.

The gene calls are TRBV3-1 and TRBJ2-7, with 9 positions matching TRBD2. The CDR3 has 15 amino acids. Germline V lookup: CDR1 LGHDT, CDR2 YNNKEL (reference sequence). V gave up 4 bases and J gave up 3 bases; unmatched junction bases: 7. The CDR3, as DNA: TGTGCCAGCAGCCGAGTGCGGGAGGGAAACTACGAGCAGTACTTC. Translation gives CASSRVREGNYEQYF.

The CDR3 sequence: CASSPGTLGTYEQYF. CDR3 sequence (DNA): TGTGCCAGCAGTCCTGGGACTTTAGGTACCTACGAGCAGTACTTC. This sequence joins TRBV28 and TRBJ2-7; TRBD2 might be the D (6 bases). This CDR3 region has 15 residues. Germline-derived CDR1 and CDR2 are MDHEN and SYDVKM. Trimming pared 5 bases from V and 2 bases from J, leaving 16 bases between.

This clone has more than one count but fewer than ten. The J gene is TRBJ2-7, the V gene TRBV7-8, with D perhaps matching TRBD1 (5 bases). Looked up from germline, CDR1 is SGHVS and CDR2 is FQNEAQ. Trimming removed 4 bases at V and 3 bases at J, with 16 bases between. The CDR3 covers 15 residues. The CDR3 here is CASSSPPQGLYEQYV. The DNA of the CDR3 is TGTGCCAGCAGCTCCCCCCCGCAGGGCCTCTACGAGCAGTACGTC.

The J gene is TRBJ2-7, the V gene TRBV11-2; 7 positions agree with TRBD1. The V gene end was trimmed by 3 bases and the J gene end by 3 bases; junction bases not matched to a gene: 11. From germline, CDR1 is SGHAT and CDR2 FQNNGV. The CDR3 length is 16 residues. CDR3 protein: CASSFSGTRGLYEQYF. The CDR3 DNA sequence: TGTGCCAGCAGCTTTTCTGGTACGAGGGGGCTCTACGAGCAGTACTTC.

This clone was found a few times. This chain connects TRBV2 to TRBJ1-1, with 8 nucleotides matching TRBD1. V lost 5 bases to trimming and J lost 4 bases; unmatched junction nucleotides: 6. Germline loops: CDR1 SNHLY, CDR2 FYNNEI. The CDR3 length is 14 residues. CDR3 nucleotide sequence: TGTGCCAGCAGTTTAGACAGGGGATCCACTGAAGCTTTCTTT. Translating gives CASSLDRGSTEAFF.

This clone was seen repeatedly, ten times or more. Distinct nucleotide sequences in the sample also encode this CDR3. This chain connects TRBV2 to TRBJ1-3, with 9 bases aligning to TRBD1. Germline CDR1 is SNHLY and CDR2 is FYNNEI. This CDR3 region has 14 residues. With 10 bases clipped from V and 4 bases from J, the junction kept 8 bases outside the gene matches. CDR3 coding DNA: TGTGCCACGGACTGGACAGGGGTCGGAAACACCATATATTTT. Translated, it gives CATDWTGVGNTIYF.

The chain links TRBV5-1 to TRBJ2-5; TRBD1 aligns across 10 bases. This CDR3 is 14 amino acids long. V lost 3 bases to trimming and J lost 5 bases; unmatched junction nucleotides: 4. The V gene's germline CDR1 is SGHRS and CDR2 YFSETQ. The CDR3 loop is CASSSGQGLETQYF. CDR3 nucleotide sequence: TGCGCCAGCAGCTCGGGACAGGGGCTTGAGACCCAGTACTTC.

The genes are TRBV28 and TRBJ1-4; the D gene is possibly TRBD1 (6 bases). Trimming shortened V by 7 bases and J by 4 bases, and 16 bases separated the two germline ends. Germline loops: CDR1 MDHEN, CDR2 SYDVKM. CDR3 length equals 15 residues. The CDR3 DNA follows: TGTGCCAGCACTCAGGGGCGGACCTTTAATGAAAAACTGTTTTTT. Translating it yields CASTQGRTFNEKLFF.

This clone was seen a handful of times. The chain uses TRBV7-3 and TRBJ2-2; D unclear. The germline CDR1 and CDR2 sequences are SGHTA and FQGTGA. V was pared by 1 base and J by 4 bases, with 10 bases between. This CDR3 region has 15 residues. The CDR3 protein is CASSLRGSSTGELFF. In nucleotides, the CDR3 is TGTGCCAGCAGCTTAAGAGGCAGCAGCACCGGGGAGCTGTTTTTT.

This chain joins TRBV28 and TRBJ2-5, with D uncertain. Germline CDR1 is MDHEN and CDR2 is SYDVKM. V shed 9 bases and J shed 4 bases, with 18 bases lying between them. This CDR3 region has 14 residues. CDR3 residues: CASSAGAKRETQYF. DNA for the CDR3: TGTGCCAGTAGTGCAGGAGCTAAAAGAGAGACCCAGTACTTC.

V is TRBV13 and J is TRBJ1-2; D gene ambiguous. The length of the CDR3 is 18 residues. V was clipped by 4 bases and J by 5 bases, with 26 bases between them. Germline CDR1 reads PRHDT; CDR2 reads FYEKMQ (reference sequence). The CDR3 nucleotides read TGTGCCAGCAGCTCTTCCGGGTCGGAAAACGACCATGTATATGGCTACACCTTC. Its protein is CASSSSGSENDHVYGYTF.

Many counts were recorded for this clone. The rearrangement joins TRBV27 to TRBJ1-2, with D maybe TRBD1 (6 bases). The CDR3 is 17 residues long. The V gene lost 4 bases and the J gene lost 8 bases, with 26 bases spanning the gap. Per germline, CDR1 MNHEY and CDR2 SMNVEV (reference sequence). The CDR3 loop is CASSYLGGTGSLSGYTF. CDR3 DNA: TGTGCCAGCAGTTATTTAGGGGGAACAGGGTCATTGTCGGGCTACACCTTC.

The table lists this clone with a few counts. This chain joins TRBV27 and TRBJ2-7; weak D call: TRBD2 (6 bases). With 5 bases removed from V and 2 bases from J, the gap between germline ends came to 16 bases. CDR1 is MNHEY and CDR2 is SMNVEV in the germline V gene (reference sequence). The CDR3 is made up of 15 amino acids. CDR3 region: CASSGRKGSAYEQYF. The CDR3 DNA is TGTGCCAGCAGTGGGAGGAAGGGGTCCGCCTACGAGCAGTACTTC.

This clone was detected only a few times. V usage is TRBV20-1 and J usage is TRBJ2-1, with TRBD2 matching 12 bases. This CDR3 has 14 amino acids. The germline V gene has CDR1 DFQATT and CDR2 SNEGSKA (reference sequence). With V trimmed by 3 bases and J by 7 bases, 4 bases remained unmatched. CDR3 amino acids: CSARTSGRGNEQFF. The CDR3 coding sequence is TGCAGTGCTAGGACTAGCGGGAGAGGAAATGAGCAGTTCTTC.

This clone was found a few times. The rearrangement links TRBV27 to TRBJ2-5; a weak D match, TRBD1 (5 bases). CDR3 length equals 13 residues. V lost 5 bases and J lost 5, with 12 bases in between. CDR1 MNHEY and CDR2 SMNVEV come from the germline V gene (reference sequence). CDR3 sequence: CASSIRDRETQYF. As DNA, the CDR3 is TGTGCCAGCAGTATCAGGGATAGGGAGACCCAGTACTTC.

This clone is termed large. The rearrangement uses TRBV4-1 and TRBJ2-3; D is possibly TRBD1 or TRBD2 (5 bases each). CDR1 and CDR2 from the germline V gene are MGHRA and YSYEKL. This CDR3 has 13 amino acids. V dropped 1 base and J dropped 4 bases, with 6 bases sitting between them. The CDR3 region is CASSQVGADTQYF. As DNA, the CDR3 is TGCGCCAGCAGCCAAGTGGGGGCAGATACGCAGTATTTT.

This clone was seen repeatedly, ten times or more. This chain uses TRBV27 with TRBJ1-6; D ambiguous. Germline-derived CDR1 and CDR2 are MNHEY and SMNVEV (reference sequence). The CDR3 is 13 residues long. Trimming stripped 2 bases from V and 8 bases from J, with 7 bases between. The CDR3 sequence is CASSLDNYSPLHF. The CDR3, as DNA: TGTGCCAGCAGTTTAGACAATTATTCACCCCTCCACTTT.

In this sample, this clone turned up a few times. In nucleotides, the CDR3 is TGTGCCAGTAGTATTCAACCGGACAGTACTGAAGCTTTCTTT. Its protein product is CASSIQPDSTEAFF. V is TRBV19 and J is TRBJ1-1; D is possibly TRBD1 (6 bases). CDR3 length: 14 residues. Trimming left V 3 bases short and J 5 bases short, with 13 bases between. Germline CDR1 is LNHDA and CDR2 is SQIVND (reference sequence).